The 11 T cell receptor beta chains below come from one sample, sequenced in a study of Graves' ophthalmopathy and Graves' hyperthyroidism. As the template, RNA transcripts were used to amplify TCR beta CDR3 regions. RT-PCR was first run with HTBI primers, then multiplex PCR in a second round. TCRdb processed the multiplex PCR reads anew with MiXCR; each CDR3 protein has one entry. The sample carries about 660,000 distinct CDR3 sequences, about two fifths recorded once. Sequencing input: peripheral blood. The receptors come from an adult man with Graves' ophthalmopathy.

The rearrangement uses TRBV29-1 and TRBJ1-5; D is possibly TRBD1 (6 bases). Germline-derived CDR1 and CDR2 are SQVTM and ANQGSEA. The CDR3 has 16 amino acids. Deletions cut 7 bases from V and 3 bases from J, with 22 bases between. In DNA, the CDR3 is TGCAGCGCCAGCACCCCCGGCGACAGGTCCAATCAGCCCCAGCATTTT. Translated, it gives CSASTPGDRSNQPQHF.

The chain combines TRBV20-1 with TRBJ1-2; 8 bases map to TRBD1. J was trimmed by 8 bases and V by 1 base; bases with no gene match: 12. The V gene's germline CDR1 is DFQATT and CDR2 SNEGSKA (reference sequence). This CDR3 has 15 amino acids. Here the CDR3 reads CSARGGGQGGVGYTF. The CDR3 nucleotides are TGCAGTGCTAGAGGAGGAGGACAGGGAGGAGTCGGCTACACCTTC.

In its sample, this clonotype was seen a few times. The CDR3 here is CASSPGMEDNEQYF. The CDR3, as DNA: TGTGCCAGCAGCCCCGGGATGGAGGACAACGAGCAGTACTTC. This chain connects TRBV14 to TRBJ2-7; tentatively, D is TRBD1 or TRBD2 (5 bases each). Germline CDR1 reads SGHDN; CDR2 reads FVKESK. The CDR3 contains 14 residues. Trimming removed 4 bases from V and 5 bases from J, with 15 bases in between.

This chain uses TRBV9 with TRBJ1-2; D uncertain. CDR3 size: 12 residues. Germline CDR1 is SGDLS and CDR2 is YYNGEE. CDR3 nucleotide sequence: TGTGCAGGCAGGCTCACCCGCCATGGCTACACCTTC. Translated, it gives CAGRLTRHGYTF.

In its sample, this clonotype was seen a few times. The V call is TRBV6-6, the J call TRBJ2-7; TRBD1 might be the D (6 bases). Looked up from germline, CDR1 is MNHNY and CDR2 is SVGAGI (reference sequence). The CDR3 totals 13 residues. The V end was cut by 7 bases, the J end by 7 bases, with 17 bases between. The CDR3 here is CASNQPGVGEQYF. The CDR3 DNA follows: TGTGCCAGCAATCAGCCAGGGGTTGGTGAGCAGTACTTC.

Notes on this clonotype: A read error may be the cause here, since a much bigger clone is one base away. Here the CDR3 DNA reads TGTGCCAGCTTGGACACTGAAGCTTTCTTT. Amino acid sequence: CASLDTEAFF. The V call is TRBV14, the J call TRBJ1-1; D remains unclear. Germline CDR1 SGHDN, CDR2 FVKESK. CDR3 length: 10 amino acids. Trimming shortened V by 8 bases and J by 3 bases, and 4 bases separated the two germline ends.

The chain recombines TRBV20-1 with TRBJ1-5, with D tentatively TRBD1 (6 bases). This CDR3 is 15 amino acids long. CDR1 DFQATT and CDR2 SNEGSKA come from the germline V gene (reference sequence). V lost 1 base and J 5 bases, leaving 15 bases between the germline ends. The CDR3 bases are TGCAGTGCTAGAGCTGGGGGCCCTATCGATCAGCCCCAGCATTTT. Its translation: CSARAGGPIDQPQHF.

In this sample, this clonotype turned up many times. The chain links TRBV7-8 to TRBJ2-5, with D hard to call. There are 16 residues in the CDR3. Germline V gene lookup returns CDR1 SGHVS and CDR2 FQNEAQ. V was cut by 2 bases and J by 5 bases, with 18 bases left in between. The chain's CDR3 is CASSLWSARASETQYF. DNA of the CDR3: TGTGCCAGCAGCTTATGGTCAGCGAGAGCGTCGGAGACCCAGTACTTC.

The count of this clonotype is one. Relative to the germline gene, one junction end is altered; a read error may explain this. The chain links TRBV9 to TRBJ2-2; D tentatively fits TRBD1 or TRBD2 (7 bases each). Germline assignment: CDR1 SGDLS and CDR2 YYNGEE. The CDR3 has 14 residues. CDR3 protein: CTSSGTANTGELFF. Written as DNA, the CDR3 is TGTACCAGCAGCGGGACAGCGAACACCGGGGAGCTGTTTTTT.

V and J are TRBV12-3 or TRBV12-4 and TRBJ2-2; tentatively, D is TRBD1 (6 bases). The CDR3 consists of 16 residues. V lost 3 bases, J lost 8 bases, and 19 bases lay in between. The DNA of the CDR3 is TGTGCCAGCAGTTTCCGGGACATTGCTTTGGGAGGGGAGCTGTTTTTT. Its protein product is CASSFRDIALGGELFF.

This clonotype came up many times. The chain uses TRBV7-2 and TRBJ1-1, with D maybe TRBD1 (6 bases). This CDR3 has 13 amino acids. Germline-derived CDR1 and CDR2 are SGHTA and FQGNSA. Trimming removed 4 bases at V and 4 bases at J, with 10 bases between. The CDR3 region has the DNA TGTGCCAGCAGCTCACAACAGGGCACTGAAGCTTTCTTT. Protein sequence: CASSSQQGTEAFF.